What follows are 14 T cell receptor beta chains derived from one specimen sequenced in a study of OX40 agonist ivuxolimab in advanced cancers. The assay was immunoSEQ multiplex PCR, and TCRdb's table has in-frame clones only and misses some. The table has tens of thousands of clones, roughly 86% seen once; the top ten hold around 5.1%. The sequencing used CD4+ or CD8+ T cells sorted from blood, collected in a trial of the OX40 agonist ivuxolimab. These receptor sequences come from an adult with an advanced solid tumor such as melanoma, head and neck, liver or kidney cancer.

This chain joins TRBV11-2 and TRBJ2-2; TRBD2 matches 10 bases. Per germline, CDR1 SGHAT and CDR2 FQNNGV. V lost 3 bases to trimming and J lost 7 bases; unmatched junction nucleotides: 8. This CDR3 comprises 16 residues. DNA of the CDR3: TGTGCCAGCAGCTTCCTGCTAGCGGGAGCTGGCGGGGAGCTGTTTTTT. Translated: CASSFLLAGAGGELFF.

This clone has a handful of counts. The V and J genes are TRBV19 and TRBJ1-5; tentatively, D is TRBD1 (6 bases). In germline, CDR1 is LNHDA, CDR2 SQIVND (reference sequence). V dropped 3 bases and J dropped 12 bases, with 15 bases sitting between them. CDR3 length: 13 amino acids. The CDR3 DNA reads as TGTGCCAGTAGTATGGGGGCAGGCTGGGACCAGCATTTT. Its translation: CASSMGAGWDQHF.

The CDR3 region has the DNA TGCGCCAGCAGTGAGTGGGGGGCAATGGAGACCCAGTACTTC. Amino acid sequence: CASSEWGAMETQYF. This chain connects TRBV10-1 to TRBJ2-5, with D perhaps TRBD1 or TRBD2 (6 bases each). The ends were cut back, 1 base at V and 5 bases at J, with 11 bases in the middle. The length of the CDR3 is 14 residues. Germline CDR1 is WNHNN and CDR2 is SYGVQD (reference sequence).

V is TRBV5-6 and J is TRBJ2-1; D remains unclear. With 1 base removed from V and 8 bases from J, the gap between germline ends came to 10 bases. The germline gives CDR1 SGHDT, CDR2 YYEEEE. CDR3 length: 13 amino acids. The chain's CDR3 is CASSLQGVDEQFF. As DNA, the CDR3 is TGTGCCAGCAGCTTGCAAGGTGTCGATGAGCAGTTCTTC.

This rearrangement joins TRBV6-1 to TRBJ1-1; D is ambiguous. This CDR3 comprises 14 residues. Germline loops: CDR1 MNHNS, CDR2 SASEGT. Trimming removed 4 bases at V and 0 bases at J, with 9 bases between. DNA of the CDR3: TGTGCCAGCAGTGTTGGCAGATTGAACACTGAAGCTTTCTTT. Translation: CASSVGRLNTEAFF.

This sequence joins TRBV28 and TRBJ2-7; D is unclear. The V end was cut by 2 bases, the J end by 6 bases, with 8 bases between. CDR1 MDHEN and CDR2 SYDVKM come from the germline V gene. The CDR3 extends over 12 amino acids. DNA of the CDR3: TGTGCCAGCAGTTTAGTACGAGGCGAGCAGTACTTC. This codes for CASSLVRGEQYF.

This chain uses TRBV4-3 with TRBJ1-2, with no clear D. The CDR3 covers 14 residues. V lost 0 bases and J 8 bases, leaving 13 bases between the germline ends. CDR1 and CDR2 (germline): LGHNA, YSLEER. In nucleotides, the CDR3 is TGCGCCAGCAGCCAAGAACAGCGTGGCGGAGGCTACACCTTC. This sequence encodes CASSQEQRGGGYTF.

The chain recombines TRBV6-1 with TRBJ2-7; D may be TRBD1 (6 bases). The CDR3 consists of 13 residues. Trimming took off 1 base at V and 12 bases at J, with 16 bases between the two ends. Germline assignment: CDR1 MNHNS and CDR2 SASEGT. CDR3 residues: CASSEVGEGGLYF. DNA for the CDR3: TGTGCCAGCAGTGAAGTCGGGGAAGGGGGTTTGTACTTC.

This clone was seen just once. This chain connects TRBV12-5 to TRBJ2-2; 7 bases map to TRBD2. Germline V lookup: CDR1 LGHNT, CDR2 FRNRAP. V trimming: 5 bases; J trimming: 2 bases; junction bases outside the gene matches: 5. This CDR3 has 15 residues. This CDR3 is CASGPSGINTGELFF. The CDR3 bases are TGTGCTAGTGGTCCGAGCGGGATAAACACCGGGGAGCTGTTTTTT.

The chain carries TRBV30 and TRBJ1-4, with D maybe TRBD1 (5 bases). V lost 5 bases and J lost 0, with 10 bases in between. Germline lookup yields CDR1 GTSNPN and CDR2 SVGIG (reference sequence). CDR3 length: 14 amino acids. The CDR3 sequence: CAWGTLPTNEKLFF. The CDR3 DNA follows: TGTGCCTGGGGGACTCTTCCAACTAATGAAAAACTGTTTTTT.

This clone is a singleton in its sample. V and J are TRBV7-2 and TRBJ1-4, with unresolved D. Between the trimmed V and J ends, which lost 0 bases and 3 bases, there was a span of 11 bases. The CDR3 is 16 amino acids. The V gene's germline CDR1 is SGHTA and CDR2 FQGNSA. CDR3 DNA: TGTGCCAGCAGCTTAGCGGGCCTCGCAGCTAATGAAAAACTGTTTTTT. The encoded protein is CASSLAGLAANEKLFF.

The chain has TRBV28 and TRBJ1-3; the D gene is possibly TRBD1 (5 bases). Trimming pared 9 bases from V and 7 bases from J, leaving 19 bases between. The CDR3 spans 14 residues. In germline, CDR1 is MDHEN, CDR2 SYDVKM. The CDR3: CASNGGRVGNTIYF. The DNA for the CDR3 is TGTGCCAGTAACGGTGGCAGGGTCGGGAACACCATATATTTT.

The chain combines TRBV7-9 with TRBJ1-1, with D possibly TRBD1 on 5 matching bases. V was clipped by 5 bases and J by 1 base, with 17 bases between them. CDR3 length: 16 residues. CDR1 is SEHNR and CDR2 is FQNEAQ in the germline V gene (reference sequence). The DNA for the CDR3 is TGTGCCAGCAGCATACCTTCCGGGACGAAGAACACTGAAGCTTTCTTT. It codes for CASSIPSGTKNTEAFF.

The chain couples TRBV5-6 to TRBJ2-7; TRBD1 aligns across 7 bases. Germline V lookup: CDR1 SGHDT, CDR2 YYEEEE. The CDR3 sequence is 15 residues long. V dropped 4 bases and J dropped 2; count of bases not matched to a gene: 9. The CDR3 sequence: CASSPMDRPTYEQYF. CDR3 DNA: TGTGCCAGCAGCCCGATGGACAGGCCGACCTACGAGCAGTACTTC.